These 8 T cell receptor beta chains originate from one sample sequenced in a study of cytomegalovirus exposure and HLA in healthy donors. Primers included in the PCR were 60 Vbeta and 13 Jbeta primers. Profiling relied on immunoSEQ multiplex PCR, and the TCRdb table lists in-frame clones only, not all of them. Among about 100,000 clones listed, around 75% were seen once. Sequencing input: PBMCs. The receptors derive from a male donor in good health and CMV-seropositive.

The chain joins TRBV18 to TRBJ2-2, with 8 bases identical to TRBD2. Germline-derived CDR1 and CDR2 are KGHSH and LQKENI. The V and J ends lost 0 bases and 8 bases, in that order; junction bases with no gene match: 8. This CDR3 is built from 16 residues. CDR3 amino acids: CASSPPSGGLQGELFF. The CDR3 bases are TGTGCCAGCTCACCACCGAGCGGGGGCCTTCAAGGGGAGCTGTTTTTT.

The chain links TRBV6-6 to TRBJ1-4; TRBD1 matches at 11 bases. Germline assignment: CDR1 MNHNY and CDR2 SVGAGI (reference sequence). CDR3 length: 15 amino acids. V dropped 4 bases and J dropped 7; count of bases not matched to a gene: 5. CDR3 coding DNA: TGTGCCAGCAGTTTTCCCGGGACAGGGGGTGAAAAACTGTTTTTT. It codes for CASSFPGTGGEKLFF.

The chain joins TRBV7-3 to TRBJ2-5, with 9 bases lining up with TRBD2. Germline assignment: CDR1 SGHTA and CDR2 FQGTGA. J gave up 7 bases and V 5 bases, and 11 bases lay outside the gene matches. The CDR3 contains 15 residues. The CDR3 DNA is TGTGCCAGCAGCACGATAGCGGGGGCCCGAGGGACCCAGTACTTC. As protein: CASSTIAGARGTQYF.

The chain combines TRBV6-1 with TRBJ1-1, with D possibly being TRBD1 (5 bases). Trimming removed 6 bases from V and 0 bases from J, with 11 bases in between. The V gene's germline CDR1 is MNHNS and CDR2 SASEGT. The CDR3 covers 14 residues. The CDR3 sequence is CASSETVLNTEAFF. The DNA for the CDR3 is TGTGCCAGCAGCGAGACAGTCCTGAACACTGAAGCTTTCTTT.

Comment on this clone: Its ends do not fully match the called genes, so a read error is possible. The J gene is TRBJ2-7, the V gene TRBV4-1; no definite D call. The CDR3 is made up of 14 amino acids. CDR1 and CDR2 (germline): MGHRA, YSYEKL. CDR3 in DNA: TGCGCCAGCAGTCAAGGCGCTCTAGGATACGAGCAGTACTTC. It codes for CASSQGALGYEQYF.

The V and J genes are TRBV5-1 and TRBJ1-6; 7 nucleotides match TRBD1. The CDR3 spans 13 residues. Germline V CDR1 and CDR2: SGHRS, YFSETQ. V dropped 4 bases and J dropped 9; count of bases not matched to a gene: 4. The CDR3 coding sequence is TGCGCCAGCAGCCCCCGGGACAGTTCACCCCTCCACTTT. Translating it yields CASSPRDSSPLHF.

The rearrangement uses TRBV7-2 and TRBJ1-4, with unresolved D. The germline V and J ends were trimmed by 1 base and 3 bases, with 6 bases remaining between them. Germline CDR1 reads SGHTA; CDR2 reads FQGNSA. The CDR3 runs to 14 residues. This CDR3 is CASSLDEANEKLFF. CDR3 coding DNA: TGTGCCAGCAGCTTAGACGAGGCTAATGAAAAACTGTTTTTT. Full variable domain (missing parts from reference TRBV7-2 and TRBJ1-4): GAGVSQSPSNKVTEKGKDVELRCDPISGHTALYWYRQSLGQGLEFLIYFQGNSAPDKSGLPSDRFSAERTGGSVSTLTIQRTQQEDSAVYLCASSLDEANEKLFFGSGTQLSVL.

The V call is TRBV5-1, the J call TRBJ2-3; tentative D call: TRBD1 (6 bases). In germline, CDR1 is SGHRS, CDR2 YFSETQ. CDR3 length: 15 amino acids. V was cut by 2 bases and J by 0 bases, with 10 bases left in between. The CDR3 sequence: CASSLGGTSTDTQYF. As DNA, the CDR3 is TGCGCCAGCAGCTTAGGGGGTACTAGCACAGATACGCAGTATTTT. Based on the CDR3 plus reference TRBV5-1 and TRBJ2-3, the full variable domain is KAGVTQTPRYLIKTRGQQVTLSCSPISGHRSVSWYQQTPGQGLQFLFEYFSETQRNKGNFPGRFSGRQFSNSRSEMNVSTLELGDSALYLCASSLGGTSTDTQYFGPGTRLTVL.